The sequence of this T cell receptor (beta chain) was determined in a study of CXCR3-negative and CXCR3-positive naive CD8 T cells. TRB cDNA libraries were made by UMI-labeled 5' RACE. After re-calling the 5' RACE reads, TCRdb lists one entry per CDR3 protein, DNA absent. The sample has about 98,000 distinct CDR3 sequences. General study points: In CXCR3-positive naive cells, the TRB CDR3s were more hydrophobic than in CXCR3-negative naive cells.

About this clonotype itself: Antigen unknown.

This CDR3 contains 14 residues. The sample consisted of naive CXCR3+ CD8+ T cells from blood. Subset given: CD45RO-CCR7+CD27+CD95- naive CD8+ T cells expressing CXCR3 (TNR3+). The chain has TRBV12-3 or TRBV12-4 and TRBJ2-1. This TCR was sampled from a human donor in good health. Some clones in this sample may be carry-over from other donors' samples. The CDR3 here is CASSFFGDQNEQFF.